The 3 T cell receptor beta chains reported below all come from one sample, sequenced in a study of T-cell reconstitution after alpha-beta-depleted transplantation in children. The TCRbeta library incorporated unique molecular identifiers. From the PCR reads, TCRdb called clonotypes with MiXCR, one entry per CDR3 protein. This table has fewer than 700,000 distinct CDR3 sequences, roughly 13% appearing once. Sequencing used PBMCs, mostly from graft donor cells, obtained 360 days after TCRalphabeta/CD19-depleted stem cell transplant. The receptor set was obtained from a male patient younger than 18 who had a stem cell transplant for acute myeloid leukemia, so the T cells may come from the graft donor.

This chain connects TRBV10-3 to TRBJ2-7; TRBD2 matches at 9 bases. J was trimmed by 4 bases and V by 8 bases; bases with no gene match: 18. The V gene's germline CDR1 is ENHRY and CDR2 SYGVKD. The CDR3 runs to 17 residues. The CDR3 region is CAIPTTSGLSPPYEQYF. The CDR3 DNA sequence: TGTGCCATCCCAACGACTAGCGGTCTATCTCCCCCTTACGAGCAGTACTTC.

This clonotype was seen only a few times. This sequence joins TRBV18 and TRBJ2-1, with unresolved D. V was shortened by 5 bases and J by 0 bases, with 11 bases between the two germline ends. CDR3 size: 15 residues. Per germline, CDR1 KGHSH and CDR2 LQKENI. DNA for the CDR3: TGTGCCAGCTCAGCCTGGAGACCCTCCTACAATGAGCAGTTCTTC. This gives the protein CASSAWRPSYNEQFF.

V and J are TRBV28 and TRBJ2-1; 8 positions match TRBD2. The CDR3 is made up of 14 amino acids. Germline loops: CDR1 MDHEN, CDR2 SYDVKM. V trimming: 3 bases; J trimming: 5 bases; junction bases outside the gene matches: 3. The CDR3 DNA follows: TGTGCCAGCAGTTTGCTGCGGGAGGACAATGAGCAGTTCTTC. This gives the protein CASSLLREDNEQFF.